This T cell receptor beta chain is from a study of spatial heterogeneity in lung cancer. Trimming left V 0 bases short and J 0 bases short, with 15 bases between. CDR1 and CDR2 (germline): SNHLY, FYNNEI. The CDR3 is 18 residues long. Via MiXCR, TCRdb re-called the 5' RACE reads, giving one row per CDR3 protein. This sample carries tens of thousands of distinct CDR3 sequences, about 6.3% of them seen once, and the ten largest clones take roughly 14%. Stated time point: sample taken at primary tumor resection. There are many counts of this clonotype. The sample was PBMCs, taken at surgery. The clonotype was recovered from a female donor with early-stage non-small cell lung cancer. The chain has TRBV2 and TRBJ1-5, with D perhaps matching TRBD1 (6 bases). The DNA for the CDR3 is TGTGCCAGCAGTGAAGCGGGGGGGACAACAGCTAGCAATCAGCCCCAGCATTTT. Amino acids: CASSEAGGTTASNQPQHF.